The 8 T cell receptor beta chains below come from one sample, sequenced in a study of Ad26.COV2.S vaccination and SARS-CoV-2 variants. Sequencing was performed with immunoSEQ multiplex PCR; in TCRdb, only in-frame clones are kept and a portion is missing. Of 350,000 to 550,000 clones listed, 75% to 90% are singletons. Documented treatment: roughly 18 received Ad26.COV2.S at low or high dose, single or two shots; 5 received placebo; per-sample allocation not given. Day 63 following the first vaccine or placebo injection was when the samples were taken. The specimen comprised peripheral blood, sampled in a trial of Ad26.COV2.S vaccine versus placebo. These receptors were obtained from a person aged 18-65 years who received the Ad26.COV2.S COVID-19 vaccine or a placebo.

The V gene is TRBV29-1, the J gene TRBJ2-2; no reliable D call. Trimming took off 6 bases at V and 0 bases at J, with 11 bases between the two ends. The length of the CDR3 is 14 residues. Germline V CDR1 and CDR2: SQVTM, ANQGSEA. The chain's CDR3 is CSVGFRSNTGELFF. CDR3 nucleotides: TGCAGCGTGGGTTTTCGCTCGAACACCGGGGAGCTGTTTTTT.

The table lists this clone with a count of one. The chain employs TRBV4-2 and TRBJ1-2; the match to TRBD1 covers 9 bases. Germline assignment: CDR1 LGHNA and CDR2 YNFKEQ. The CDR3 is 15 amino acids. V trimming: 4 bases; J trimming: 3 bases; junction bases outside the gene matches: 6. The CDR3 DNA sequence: TGTGCCAGCAGCCTTTTAGGGGACAGGGACTATGGCTACACCTTC. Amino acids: CASSLLGDRDYGYTF.

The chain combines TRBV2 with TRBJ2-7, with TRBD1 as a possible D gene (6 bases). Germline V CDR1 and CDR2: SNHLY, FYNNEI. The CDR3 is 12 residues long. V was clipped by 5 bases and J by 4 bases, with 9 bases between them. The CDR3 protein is CASSSQGYEQYF. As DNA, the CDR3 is TGTGCCAGCAGTTCACAGGGATACGAGCAGTACTTC. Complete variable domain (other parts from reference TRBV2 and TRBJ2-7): EPEVTQTPSHQVTQMGQEVILRCVPISNHLYFYWYRQILGQKVEFLVSFYNNEISEKSEIFDDQFSVERPDGSNFTLKIRSTKLEDSAMYFCASSSQGYEQYFGPGTRLTVT.

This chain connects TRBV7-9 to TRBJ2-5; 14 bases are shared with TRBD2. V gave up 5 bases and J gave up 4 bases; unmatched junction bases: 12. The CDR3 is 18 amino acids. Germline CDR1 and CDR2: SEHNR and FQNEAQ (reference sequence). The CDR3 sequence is CASSAQTSGGAWRETQYF. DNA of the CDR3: TGTGCCAGCAGCGCACAGACTAGCGGGGGGGCCTGGAGAGAGACCCAGTACTTC. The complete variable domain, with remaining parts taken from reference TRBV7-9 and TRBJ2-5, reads DTGVSQNPRHKITKRGQNVTFRCDPISEHNRLYWYRQTLGQGPEFLTYFQNEAQLEKSRLLSDRFSAERPKGSFSTLEIQRTEQGDSAMYLCASSAQTSGGAWRETQYFGPGTRLLVL.

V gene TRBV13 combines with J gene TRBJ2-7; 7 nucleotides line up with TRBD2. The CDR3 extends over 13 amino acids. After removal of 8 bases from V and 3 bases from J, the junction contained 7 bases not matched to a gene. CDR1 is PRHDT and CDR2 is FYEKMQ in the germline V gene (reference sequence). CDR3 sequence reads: CASGSSGGYEQYV. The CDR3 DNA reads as TGTGCCAGCGGCTCTAGCGGAGGCTACGAGCAGTACGTC.

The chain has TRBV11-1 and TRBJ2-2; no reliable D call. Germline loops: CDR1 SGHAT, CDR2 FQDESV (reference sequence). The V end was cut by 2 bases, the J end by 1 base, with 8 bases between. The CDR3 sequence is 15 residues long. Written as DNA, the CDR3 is TGTGCCAGCAGCTTACGCTGGTGGAACACCGGGGAGCTGTTTTTT. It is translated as CASSLRWWNTGELFF.

Here the CDR3 DNA reads TGTGCCACCAGCAGAGATTGGACCATCGCTGGAAACACCATATATTTT. Amino acid sequence: CATSRDWTIAGNTIYF. The chain combines TRBV15 with TRBJ1-3, with unresolved D. The CDR3 length is 16 residues. The germline V gene has CDR1 LNHNV and CDR2 YYDKDF (reference sequence). The V gene lost 0 bases and the J gene lost 2 bases, with 11 bases spanning the gap.

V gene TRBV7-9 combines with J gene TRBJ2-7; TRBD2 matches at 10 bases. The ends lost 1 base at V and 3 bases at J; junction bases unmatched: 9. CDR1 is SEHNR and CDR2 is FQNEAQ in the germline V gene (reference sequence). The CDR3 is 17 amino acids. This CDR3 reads CASSLVPPGLADYEQYV. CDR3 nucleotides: TGTGCCAGCAGCTTAGTTCCCCCCGGACTAGCGGACTACGAGCAGTACGTC.